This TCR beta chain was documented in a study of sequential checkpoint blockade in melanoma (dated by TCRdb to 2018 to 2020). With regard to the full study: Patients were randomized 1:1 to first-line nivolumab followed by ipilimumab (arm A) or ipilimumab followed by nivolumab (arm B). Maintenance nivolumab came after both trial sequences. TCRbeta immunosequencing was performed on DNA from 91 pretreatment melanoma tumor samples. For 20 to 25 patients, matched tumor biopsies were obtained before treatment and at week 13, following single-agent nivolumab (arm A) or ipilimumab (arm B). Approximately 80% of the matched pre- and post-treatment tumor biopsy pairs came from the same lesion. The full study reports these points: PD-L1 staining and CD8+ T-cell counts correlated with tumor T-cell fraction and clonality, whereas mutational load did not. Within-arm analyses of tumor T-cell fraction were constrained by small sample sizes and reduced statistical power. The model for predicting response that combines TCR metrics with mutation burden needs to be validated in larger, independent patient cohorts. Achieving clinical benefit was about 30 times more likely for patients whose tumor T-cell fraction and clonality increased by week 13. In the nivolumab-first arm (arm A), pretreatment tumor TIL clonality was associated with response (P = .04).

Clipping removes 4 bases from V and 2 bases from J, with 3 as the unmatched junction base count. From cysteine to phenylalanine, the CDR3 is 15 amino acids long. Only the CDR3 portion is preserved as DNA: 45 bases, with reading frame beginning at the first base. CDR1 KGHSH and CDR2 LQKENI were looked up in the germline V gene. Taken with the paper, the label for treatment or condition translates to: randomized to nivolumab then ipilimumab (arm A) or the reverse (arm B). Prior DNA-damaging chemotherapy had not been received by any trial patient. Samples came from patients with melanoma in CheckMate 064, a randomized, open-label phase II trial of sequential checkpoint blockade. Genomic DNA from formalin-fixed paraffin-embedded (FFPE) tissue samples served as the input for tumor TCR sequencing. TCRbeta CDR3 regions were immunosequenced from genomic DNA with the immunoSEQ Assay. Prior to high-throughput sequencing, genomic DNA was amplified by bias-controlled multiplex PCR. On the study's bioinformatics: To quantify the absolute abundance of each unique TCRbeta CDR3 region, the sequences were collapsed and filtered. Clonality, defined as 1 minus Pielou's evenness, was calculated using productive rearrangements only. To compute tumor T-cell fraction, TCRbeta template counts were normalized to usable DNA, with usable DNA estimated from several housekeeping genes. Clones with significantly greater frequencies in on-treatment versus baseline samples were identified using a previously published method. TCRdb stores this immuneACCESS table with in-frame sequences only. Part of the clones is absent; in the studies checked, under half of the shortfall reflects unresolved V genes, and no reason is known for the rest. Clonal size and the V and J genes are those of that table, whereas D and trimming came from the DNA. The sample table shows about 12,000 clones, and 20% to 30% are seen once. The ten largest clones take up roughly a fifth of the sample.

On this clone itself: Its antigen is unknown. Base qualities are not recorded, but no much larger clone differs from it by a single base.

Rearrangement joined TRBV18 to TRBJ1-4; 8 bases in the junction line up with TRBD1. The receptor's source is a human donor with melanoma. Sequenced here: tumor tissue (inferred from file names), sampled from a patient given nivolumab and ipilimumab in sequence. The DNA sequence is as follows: TGTGCCAGCTCACAAAGACAGGGGACTAATGAAAAACTGTTTTTT. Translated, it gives CASSQRQGTNEKLFF.